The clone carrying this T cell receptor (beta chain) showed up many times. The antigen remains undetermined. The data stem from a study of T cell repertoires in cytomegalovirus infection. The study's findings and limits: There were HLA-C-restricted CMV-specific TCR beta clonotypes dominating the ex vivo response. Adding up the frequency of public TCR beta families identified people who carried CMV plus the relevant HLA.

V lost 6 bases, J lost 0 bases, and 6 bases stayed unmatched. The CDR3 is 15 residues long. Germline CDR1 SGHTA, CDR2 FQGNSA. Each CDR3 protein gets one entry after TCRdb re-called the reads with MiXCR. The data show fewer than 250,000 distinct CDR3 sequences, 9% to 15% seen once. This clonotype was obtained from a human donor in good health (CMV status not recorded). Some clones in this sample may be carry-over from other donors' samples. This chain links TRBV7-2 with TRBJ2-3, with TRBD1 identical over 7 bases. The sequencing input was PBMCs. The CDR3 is CASSPDRASTDTQYF. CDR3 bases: TGTGCCAGCAGTCCCGACAGGGCTAGCACAGATACGCAGTATTTT.